This T cell receptor beta chain was found in a study of blood T cell repertoires in COVID-19. Only in-frame clones appear in the TCRdb table, and some are missing; sequencing was by immunoSEQ multiplex PCR. The sample shows 150,000 to 200,000 clones, 80% to 90% of them seen only once. This CDR3 has 16 residues. Germline V gene sequence: CDR1 MDHEN, CDR2 SYDVKM. The V gene lost 5 bases and the J gene lost 3 bases, with 17 bases spanning the gap. The sequence derives from a human donor in a cohort sampled during active COVID-19. The material sequenced was peripheral blood. The V and J genes are TRBV28 and TRBJ2-1; D perhaps matches TRBD1 (6 bases). CDR3 sequence: CASSHRQGPHYNEQFF. The CDR3 DNA is TGTGCCAGCAGTCATCGTCAGGGGCCCCACTACAATGAGCAGTTCTTC.